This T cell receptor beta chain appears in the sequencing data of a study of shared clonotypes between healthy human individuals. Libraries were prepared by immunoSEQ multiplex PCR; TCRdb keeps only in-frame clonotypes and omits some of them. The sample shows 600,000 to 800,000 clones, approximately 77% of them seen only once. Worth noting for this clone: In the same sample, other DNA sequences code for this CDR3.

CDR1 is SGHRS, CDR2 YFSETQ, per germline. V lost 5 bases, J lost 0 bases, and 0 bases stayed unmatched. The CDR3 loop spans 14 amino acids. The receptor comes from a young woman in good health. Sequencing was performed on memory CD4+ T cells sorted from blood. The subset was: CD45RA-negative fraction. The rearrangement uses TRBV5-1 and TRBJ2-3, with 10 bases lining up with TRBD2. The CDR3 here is CASRLAGSTDTQYF. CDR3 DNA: TGCGCCAGCAGACTAGCGGGGAGCACAGATACGCAGTATTTT.